The 30 T cell receptor beta chains below were found in one sample sequenced in a study of blood T cell repertoires in COVID-19. Generated by immunoSEQ multiplex PCR, the TCRdb table keeps only in-frame clones and is missing some. The table has 130,000 or so clones, about 87% seen once. Material: peripheral blood. Every receptor here comes from a man aged 50 or older with acute or convalescent COVID-19.

The chain combines TRBV6-5 with TRBJ2-5; TRBD1 might be the D (6 bases). Germline CDR1 is MNHEY and CDR2 is SVGAGI. This CDR3 contains 15 residues. V was cut by 4 bases and J by 5 bases, with 17 bases left in between. The DNA for the CDR3 is TGTGCCAGCAGTTCCTGGACAGTCAAGAGGGAGACCCAGTACTTC. It codes for CASSSWTVKRETQYF.

The chain joins TRBV19 to TRBJ1-2; D remains ambiguous. The CDR3 length is 13 residues. Germline V lookup: CDR1 LNHDA, CDR2 SQIVND (reference sequence). V was pared by 6 bases and J by 2 bases, with 10 bases between. CDR3 sequence (DNA): TGTGCCAGTAGACCGACATGGAACTATGGCTACACCTTC. Encoded protein: CASRPTWNYGYTF. Full variable domain (remainder filled in from reference TRBV19 and TRBJ1-2): DGGITQSPKYLFRKEGQNVTLSCEQNLNHDAMYWYRQDPGQGLRLIYYSQIVNDFQKGDIAEGYSVSREKKESFPLTVTSAQKNPTAFYLCASRPTWNYGYTFGSGTRLTVV.

V usage is TRBV18 and J usage is TRBJ1-1; D is undetermined. Germline CDR1 and CDR2: KGHSH and LQKENI. The CDR3 loop spans 12 amino acids. V was cut by 0 bases and J by 5 bases, with 4 bases left in between. For the CDR3, the DNA is TGTGCCAGCTCACCACCCACAACTGAAGCTTTCTTT. Translating gives CASSPPTTEAFF. Complete variable domain (other parts from reference TRBV18 and TRBJ1-1): NAGVMQNPRHLVRRRGQEARLRCSPMKGHSHVYWYRQLPEEGLKFMVYLQKENIIDESGMPKERFSAEFPKEGPSILRIQQVVRGDSAAYFCASSPPTTEAFFGQGTRLTVV.

The chain recombines TRBV28 with TRBJ2-7; 11 nucleotides agree with TRBD1. The CDR3 has 15 amino acids. V was pared by 4 bases and J by 3 bases, with 5 bases of the junction left unmatched. Per the germline V gene, CDR1 is MDHEN and CDR2 is SYDVKM. The CDR3 DNA reads TGTGCCAGCAGTTCAAGGACAGGGGGCATCTACGAGCAGTACTTC. This translates into CASSSRTGGIYEQYF.

J is TRBJ1-1 and V is TRBV9; D is unresolved. This CDR3 region has 15 residues. Trimming stripped 0 bases from V and 2 bases from J, with 11 bases between. CDR1 SGDLS and CDR2 YYNGEE come from the germline V gene. CDR3 loop: CASSVGAGANTEAFF. CDR3 coding DNA: TGTGCCAGCAGCGTAGGTGCGGGCGCAAACACTGAAGCTTTCTTT.

The chain employs TRBV29-1 and TRBJ2-7; 11 nucleotides line up with TRBD1. J gave up 7 bases and V 8 bases, and 10 bases lay outside the gene matches. The CDR3 has 13 residues. CDR1 and CDR2 from the germline V gene are SQVTM and ANQGSEA. CDR3 DNA sequence: TGCAGCCCCCGGGGGACAGGGGGTAAGGAGCAGTACTTC. Amino acid sequence: CSPRGTGGKEQYF.

This sequence joins TRBV18 and TRBJ2-3, with a weak D call TRBD1 (6 bases). Trimming took 2 bases from V and 7 from J, leaving 16 bases between them. The CDR3 spans 15 residues. The V gene's germline CDR1 is KGHSH and CDR2 LQKENI. The CDR3 sequence is CASSPVGQGPNTQYF. CDR3 coding DNA: TGTGCCAGCTCACCAGTGGGGCAGGGGCCCAATACGCAGTATTTT.

The chain links TRBV28 to TRBJ2-1, with 8 bases aligning to TRBD2. CDR1 and CDR2 (germline): MDHEN, SYDVKM. The length of the CDR3 is 16 residues. V dropped 5 bases and J dropped 9; count of bases not matched to a gene: 15. CDR3 sequence: CASSPLMEREMGEQFF. The CDR3 DNA reads as TGTGCCAGCAGTCCCTTGATGGAGCGGGAGATGGGTGAGCAGTTCTTC.

The chain links TRBV6-1 to TRBJ1-1; D gene ambiguous. The V end lost 3 bases, the J end lost 2 bases, and 10 bases lay between the germline ends. The CDR3 is 14 amino acids. The V gene's germline CDR1 is MNHNS and CDR2 SASEGT. This CDR3 reads CASSDNWANTEAFF. The CDR3 DNA is TGTGCCAGCAGTGATAATTGGGCTAACACTGAAGCTTTCTTT.

This clone was picked up a small number of times. This chain joins TRBV6-5 and TRBJ2-3; D might be TRBD1 (6 bases). V shed 6 bases and J shed 2 bases, with 12 bases lying between them. The CDR3 loop spans 14 amino acids. CDR1 is MNHEY, CDR2 SVGAGI, per germline. The CDR3 DNA sequence: TGTGCCAGCAGCAACGGACAGTCCACAGATACGCAGTATTTT. Its translation: CASSNGQSTDTQYF.

V usage is TRBV10-3 and J usage is TRBJ2-3, with a possible D match to TRBD2 (7 bases). This CDR3 region has 14 residues. The V gene's germline CDR1 is ENHRY and CDR2 SYGVKD. V lost 5 bases to trimming and J lost 2 bases, with 11 bases between them. The DNA for the CDR3 is TGTGCCATCAGTAGGGGGGGCGCCACAGATACGCAGTATTTT. It translates to CAISRGGATDTQYF.

This clone has only one observation. The chain has TRBV27 and TRBJ1-2; TRBD1 matches at 7 bases. Germline V gene data show CDR1 as MNHEY and CDR2 as SMNVEV (reference sequence). J gave up 4 bases and V 3 bases, and 8 bases lay outside the gene matches. The length of the CDR3 is 15 residues. The CDR3 nucleotides are TGTGCCAGCAGTTTCTACAGGGGTGCTCCCTATGGCTACACCTTC. Its protein product is CASSFYRGAPYGYTF.

This clone was seen just once. The chain couples TRBV5-1 to TRBJ1-2; D may be TRBD1 (6 bases). Germline assignment: CDR1 SGHRS and CDR2 YFSETQ. There are 16 residues in the CDR3. V lost 0 bases and J 5 bases, leaving 17 bases between the germline ends. The CDR3 reads CASSLDAYGGPYGYTF. In DNA form, the CDR3 reads TGCGCCAGCAGCTTGGATGCTTACGGGGGGCCTTATGGCTACACCTTC.

This sequence joins TRBV5-6 and TRBJ1-4; TRBD1 matches 9 bases. The V and J ends lost 2 bases and 8 bases, in that order; junction bases with no gene match: 7. CDR1 and CDR2 from the germline V gene are SGHDT and YYEEEE. CDR3 size: 15 residues. The CDR3 protein is CASSLPGQGKEKLFF. Written as DNA, the CDR3 is TGTGCCAGCAGCTTACCGGGACAGGGAAAAGAAAAACTGTTTTTT.

This rearrangement joins TRBV3-1 (or the pseudogene TRBV3-2) to TRBJ1-2, with TRBD1 identical over 7 bases. V was clipped by 1 base and J by 6 bases; unmatched bases: 8. CDR1 and CDR2 (germline): LGHDT, YNNKEL (reference sequence). The CDR3 contains 15 residues. The CDR3 sequence is CASSQAGRGRNGYTF. CDR3 nucleotides: TGTGCCAGCAGCCAAGCCGGGAGGGGGCGGAATGGCTACACCTTC.

The chain joins TRBV18 to TRBJ1-1; TRBD1 aligns across 7 bases. Germline-derived CDR1 and CDR2 are KGHSH and LQKENI. This CDR3 contains 14 residues. Unmatched junction bases numbered 2, after V lost 3 bases and J lost 1 base. CDR3 DNA: TGTGCCAGCTCACCGGGACAGCAGAACACTGAAGCTTTCTTT. This codes for CASSPGQQNTEAFF.

The J gene is TRBJ2-1, the V gene TRBV30; TRBD1 agrees at 7 bases. The CDR3 contains 18 residues. Trimming at V came to 2 bases and at J to 5 bases, leaving 18 bases not matched to a gene. Germline V gene data show CDR1 as GTSNPN and CDR2 as SVGIG (reference sequence). The CDR3 spells CAWSTTLRGRGTDNEQFF. CDR3 sequence (DNA): TGTGCCTGGAGTACCACTCTTAGGGGGCGCGGTACAGACAATGAGCAGTTCTTC. Full variable domain (outside the CDR3, taken from reference TRBV30 and TRBJ2-1): SQTIHQWPATLVQPVGSPLSLECTVEGTSNPNLYWYRQAAGRGLQLLFYSVGIGQISSEVPQNLSASRPQDRQFILSSKKLLLSDSGFYLCAWSTTLRGRGTDNEQFFGPGTRLTVL.

The V gene is TRBV3-1 (or the pseudogene TRBV3-2), the J gene TRBJ1-4; TRBD1 matches 9 bases. V lost 4 bases to trimming and J lost 7 bases; unmatched junction nucleotides: 7. The germline gives CDR1 LGHDT, CDR2 YNNKEL (reference sequence). CDR3 length equals 15 residues. DNA for the CDR3: TGTGCCAGCAGCCTACCGGGGACAGGGACTGAAAAACTGTTTTTT. It codes for CASSLPGTGTEKLFF.

The chain recombines TRBV5-1 with TRBJ2-2; D remains ambiguous. This CDR3 is 14 amino acids long. The V gene lost 0 bases and the J gene lost 5 bases, with 8 bases spanning the gap. Germline V CDR1 and CDR2: SGHRS, YFSETQ. In DNA form, the CDR3 reads TGCGCCAGCAGCTTGGGAGTACGGACCGGGGAGCTGTTTTTT. Protein: CASSLGVRTGELFF.

The chain employs TRBV28 and TRBJ1-2, with TRBD1 as a possible D gene (6 bases). This CDR3 has 14 residues. Trimming took off 1 base at V and 6 bases at J, with 12 bases between the two ends. Germline loops: CDR1 MDHEN, CDR2 SYDVKM. The CDR3 loop reads CASSLFTGQDGYTF. The CDR3 DNA reads as TGTGCCAGCAGTTTATTTACAGGGCAAGATGGCTACACCTTC.

This clone was recorded a few times. In DNA form, the CDR3 reads TGTGCCAGCTCACCAGGAAGGGGGCAGGTTCGAGCTTATGGCTACACCTTC. Translating it yields CASSPGRGQVRAYGYTF. The chain uses TRBV18 and TRBJ1-2, with TRBD1 identical over 7 bases. The length of the CDR3 is 17 residues. Germline CDR1 reads KGHSH; CDR2 reads LQKENI. J was trimmed by 5 bases and V by 2 bases; bases with no gene match: 14.

CDR3 nucleotide sequence: TGTGCCTGGAGATCGGACTCAACCGCCTACGAGCAGTACTTC. It specifies CAWRSDSTAYEQYF. The V gene is TRBV30, the J gene TRBJ2-7; perhaps TRBD2 as D (5 bases). Between the trimmed V and J ends, which lost 3 bases and 2 bases, there was a span of 14 bases. CDR3 length equals 14 residues. Germline V gene lookup returns CDR1 GTSNPN and CDR2 SVGIG (reference sequence). The full variable domain, its missing parts supplied by reference TRBV30 and TRBJ2-7, is SQTIHQWPATLVQPVGSPLSLECTVEGTSNPNLYWYRQAAGRGLQLLFYSVGIGQISSEVPQNLSASRPQDRQFILSSKKLLLSDSGFYLCAWRSDSTAYEQYFGPGTRLTVT.

V usage is TRBV10-2 and J usage is TRBJ1-5; TRBD1 agrees at 9 bases. The CDR3 runs to 15 residues. Trimming took 4 bases from V and 9 from J; bases not matched to a gene: 10. Germline V gives CDR1 WSHSY, CDR2 SAAADI. CDR3 protein: CASSVSGQGIGPQHF. For the CDR3, the DNA is TGCGCCAGCAGTGTGAGTGGACAGGGGATTGGGCCCCAGCATTTT.

The chain employs TRBV4-1 and TRBJ2-1, with 8 bases aligning to TRBD2. Per the germline V gene, CDR1 is MGHRA and CDR2 is YSYEKL. The CDR3 sequence is 16 residues long. Losses at the gene ends were 1 base for V and 10 bases for J; bases not matched to a gene: 12. The CDR3 coding sequence is TGCGCCAGCAGCCAAGTTCGACTAGCGCCTAAGGGGGAGCAGTTCTTC. This sequence encodes CASSQVRLAPKGEQFF.

The chain uses TRBV2 and TRBJ1-2, with D tentatively TRBD1 (6 bases). The germline V gene has CDR1 SNHLY and CDR2 FYNNEI. V was clipped by 10 bases and J by 0 bases, with 18 bases between them. The CDR3 spans 15 residues. The CDR3 DNA sequence: TGTGCCATAATATCCACAGGGCCCTCTAACTATGGCTACACCTTC. Protein sequence: CAIISTGPSNYGYTF.

J is TRBJ1-5 and V is TRBV14; D is unclear. From germline, CDR1 is SGHDN and CDR2 FVKESK. This CDR3 region has 14 residues. Trimming left V 2 bases short and J 2 bases short, with 7 bases between. Written as DNA, the CDR3 is TGTGCCAGCAGCCAATCCGAGGGCAATCAGCCCCAGCATTTT. Translation gives CASSQSEGNQPQHF.

The chain joins TRBV11-3 to TRBJ2-2; TRBD1 matches 7 bases. The CDR3 totals 14 residues. CDR1 and CDR2 (germline): SGHNT, YENEEA. V was pared by 1 base and J by 6 bases, with 2 bases of the junction left unmatched. The CDR3 sequence is CASSLAGQAGELFF. CDR3 DNA: TGTGCCAGCAGCTTAGCTGGACAGGCCGGGGAGCTGTTTTTT.

J is TRBJ1-6 and V is TRBV5-1; possibly TRBD1 for D (5 bases). Trimming stripped 4 bases from V and 5 bases from J, with 10 bases between. This CDR3 has 14 residues. CDR1 SGHRS and CDR2 YFSETQ come from the germline V gene. CDR3: CASSPRGNNSPLHF. CDR3 sequence (DNA): TGCGCCAGCAGCCCGCGGGGGAATAATTCACCCCTCCACTTT.

The chain recombines TRBV5-4 with TRBJ1-2, with 8 bases identical to TRBD1. CDR3 size: 13 residues. Germline CDR1 is SGHNT and CDR2 is YYREEE (reference sequence). After removal of 4 bases from V and 6 bases from J, the junction contained 5 bases not matched to a gene. This CDR3 reads CASSLGQGHGYTF. CDR3 nucleotides: TGTGCCAGCAGCCTCGGACAGGGCCATGGCTACACCTTC.

The genes are TRBV19 and TRBJ2-3, with a possible D match to TRBD2 (6 bases). The CDR3 sequence is 17 residues long. CDR1 is LNHDA, CDR2 SQIVND, per germline (reference sequence). V lost 4 bases to trimming and J lost 2 bases, with 19 bases between them. Here the CDR3 DNA reads TGTGCCAGTAGTACGGTCTCGGGAGCAGGCGTCACAGATACGCAGTATTTT. Amino acids: CASSTVSGAGVTDTQYF.